This record looks at one TCR beta chain sequence and its context. The V gene lost 5 bases and the J gene lost 3 bases, with 13 bases spanning the gap. CDR1 is SGHNT and CDR2 is YENEEA in the germline V gene. There are 15 residues in the CDR3. This sample was taken from a study of blood T cell repertoires in COVID-19. Whole-study context: From the United States, Italy and Spain came samples of acute and convalescent COVID-19.

The data were produced by immunoSEQ multiplex PCR, yet TCRdb's version contains in-frame clones alone and is incomplete. In the table there are some 250,000 clones, over 75% of which are singletons. The clonotype comes from a woman aged 50 to 60 who had recovered from COVID-19. J is TRBJ2-2 and V is TRBV11-3; possible D gene TRBD1, 8 bases. Sequences were obtained from PBMCs or T cells enriched from blood (not recorded which). The CDR3 protein is CASSPTGGDTGELFF. CDR3 bases: TGTGCCAGCAGCCCTACAGGGGGGGACACCGGGGAGCTGTTTTTT.